This TCR beta chain originates from a study of circulating CD8 cells and anti-PD-1 response in melanoma. Sorting of live CD3+CD8+TCRalphabeta+ cells by PD-1 and/or TIGIT gave four subsets. Study results and caveats: Clonotype sharing was highest between DPOS and TIGIT subsets. Published repertoire comparisons used only baseline and M1 samples.

This clonotype qualifies as large. Its specificity is not known. TCR libraries were prepared from approximately 15 ng of total RNA with the QIAseq Immune Repertoire TCR panel. MiXCR, applied by TCRdb to the reads, yields one record per CDR3 protein. The data contain 600 to 850 distinct CDR3 sequences, roughly 6.3% of them singletons. This TCR came from a human donor with melanoma. The sample here was CD8+ T cells from PBMCs, taken at baseline or after one month of anti-PD-1 therapy (not recorded which).

The CDR3 region has the DNA TGTGCCAGCAGCTTTTGGCTGGGCGGGGTTACTGAAAAACTGTTTTTT. Translating it yields CASSFWLGGVTEKLFF. V gene TRBV5-5 combines with J gene TRBJ1-4, with D hard to call. Trimming left V 2 bases short and J 7 bases short, with 18 bases between. Germline CDR1 reads SGHKS; CDR2 reads YYEKEE (reference sequence). The CDR3 has 16 amino acids.